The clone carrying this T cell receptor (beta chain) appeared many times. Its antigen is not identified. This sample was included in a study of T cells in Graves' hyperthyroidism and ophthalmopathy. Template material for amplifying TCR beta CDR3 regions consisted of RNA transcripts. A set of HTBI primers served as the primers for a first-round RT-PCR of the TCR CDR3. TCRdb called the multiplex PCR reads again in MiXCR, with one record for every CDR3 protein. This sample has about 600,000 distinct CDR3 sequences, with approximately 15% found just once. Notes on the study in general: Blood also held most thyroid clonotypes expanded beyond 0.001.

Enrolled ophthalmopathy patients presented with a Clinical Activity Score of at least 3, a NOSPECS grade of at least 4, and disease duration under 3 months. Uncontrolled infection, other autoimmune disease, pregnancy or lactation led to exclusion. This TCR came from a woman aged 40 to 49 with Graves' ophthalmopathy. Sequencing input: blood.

The CDR3 coding sequence is TGTGCCAGCAGTCCCCGGGGTAGCGGGAGGGCCTGGGAGCAGTACTTC. Protein: CASSPRGSGRAWEQYF. This rearrangement joins TRBV27 to TRBJ2-7; 11 nucleotides align to TRBD2. Trimming removed 5 bases from V and 7 bases from J; junction bases left unmatched: 13. CDR1 and CDR2 (germline): MNHEY, SMNVEV (reference sequence). This CDR3 spans 16 amino acids.